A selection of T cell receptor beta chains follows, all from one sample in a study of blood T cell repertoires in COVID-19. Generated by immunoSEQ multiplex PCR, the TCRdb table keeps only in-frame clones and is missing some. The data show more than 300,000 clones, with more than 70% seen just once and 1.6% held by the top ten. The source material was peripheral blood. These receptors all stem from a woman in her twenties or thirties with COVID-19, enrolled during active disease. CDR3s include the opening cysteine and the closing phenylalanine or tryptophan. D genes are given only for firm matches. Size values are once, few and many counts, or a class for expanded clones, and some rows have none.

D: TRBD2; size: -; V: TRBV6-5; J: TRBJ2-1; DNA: TGTGCCAGTTGGCTAGCGGCTGGGAATGAGCAGTTCTTC; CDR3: CASWLAAGNEQFF
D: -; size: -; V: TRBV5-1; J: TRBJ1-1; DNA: TGCGCCAGCAGCTTGGACGGAGGTACTGAAGCTTTCTTT; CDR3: CASSLDGGTEAFF
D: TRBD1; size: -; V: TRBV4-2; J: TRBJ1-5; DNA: TGTGCCAGCAGCCCAGAGGGGGCGCAGCCCCAGCATTTT; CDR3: CASSPEGAQPQHF
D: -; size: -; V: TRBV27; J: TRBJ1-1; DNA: TGTGCCAGCCCCCGGACAAGGGAGAACACTGAAGCTTTCTTT; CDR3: CASPRTRENTEAFF
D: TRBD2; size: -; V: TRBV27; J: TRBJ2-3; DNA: TGTGCCAGCAGACTGATAGCGGGGGTTGGTGATACGCAGTATTTT; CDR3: CASRLIAGVGDTQYF
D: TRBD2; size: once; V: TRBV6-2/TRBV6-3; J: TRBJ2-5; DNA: TGTGCCAGCAGTTACTCCTTAACACCGGAGACTAGCGGGACCCAAGAGACCCAGTACTTC; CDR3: CASSYSLTPETSGTQETQYF
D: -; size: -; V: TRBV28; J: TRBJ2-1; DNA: TGTGCCAGTCGGGACAATCAGGGGGGGCAGTTCTTC; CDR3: CASRDNQGGQFF
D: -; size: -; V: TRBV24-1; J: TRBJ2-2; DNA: TGTGCCACCAGGGAAACCAGGGGAAACACCGGGGAGCTGTTTTTT; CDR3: CATRETRGNTGELFF
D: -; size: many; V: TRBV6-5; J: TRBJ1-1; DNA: TGTGCCAGCAGTTGGGACACCGAGAACACTGAAGCTTTCTTT; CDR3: CASSWDTENTEAFF
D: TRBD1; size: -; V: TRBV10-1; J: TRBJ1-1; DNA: TGCGCCAGCAGGGGACAGGGGAGAACTGAAGCTTTCTTT; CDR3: CASRGQGRTEAFF
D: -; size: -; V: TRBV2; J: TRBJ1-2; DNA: TGTGCCAGCGCCCCGACATTGGGTGGCTACACCTTC; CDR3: CASAPTLGGYTF
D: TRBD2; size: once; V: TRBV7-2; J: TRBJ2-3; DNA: TGTGCCAGCGGGCGGGGGACGGTCACAGATACGCAGTATTTT; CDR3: CASGRGTVTDTQYF
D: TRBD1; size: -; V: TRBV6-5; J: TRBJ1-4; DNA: TGTGCCAGCAGTTATAGCGACAGGGCTAATGAAAAACTGTTTTTT; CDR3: CASSYSDRANEKLFF
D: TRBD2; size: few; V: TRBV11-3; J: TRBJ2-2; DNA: TGTGCCAGCAGCTCACCGGGTGGTTGGGGGGGGACGGGCACCGGGGAGCTGTTTTTT; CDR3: CASSSPGGWGGTGTGELFF
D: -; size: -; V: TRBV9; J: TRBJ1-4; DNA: TGTGCCAGCAGCGTGACAGGCCATAATGAAAAACTGTTTTTT; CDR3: CASSVTGHNEKLFF
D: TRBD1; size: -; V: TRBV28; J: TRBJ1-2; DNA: TGTGCCAGCAGCCAAAATCCTTCCCTTGTACGGACAGGGAAGAGCTACACCTTC; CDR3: CASSQNPSLVRTGKSYTF
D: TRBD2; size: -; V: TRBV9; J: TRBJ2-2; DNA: TGTGCCAGCAGCGCTAGGACTAGCGGGGGGAACACCGGGGAGCTGTTTTTT; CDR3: CASSARTSGGNTGELFF
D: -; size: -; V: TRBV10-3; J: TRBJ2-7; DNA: TGTGCCATCAGTGAGTCGAAGGGGGTAGCTACCTACGAGCAGTACTTC; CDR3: CAISESKGVATYEQYF
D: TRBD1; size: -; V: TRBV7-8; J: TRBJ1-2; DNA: TGTGCCAGCAGCCTGGAGGTGGGACAGGGGCGGTTCTATGGCTACACCTTC; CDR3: CASSLEVGQGRFYGYTF
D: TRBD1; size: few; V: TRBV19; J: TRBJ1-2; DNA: TGTGCCACCAGACAGGGACGGGGCGATGGCTACACCTTC; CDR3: CATRQGRGDGYTF
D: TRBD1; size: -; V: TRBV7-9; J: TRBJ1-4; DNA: TGTGCCAGCAGCTATTCCGGGACAGGGGTCGAAAAACTGTTTTTT; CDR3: CASSYSGTGVEKLFF
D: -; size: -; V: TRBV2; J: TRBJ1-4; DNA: TGTGCCAGCAGTAATAACGGTGCAACTAATGAAAAACTGTTTTTT; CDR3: CASSNNGATNEKLFF
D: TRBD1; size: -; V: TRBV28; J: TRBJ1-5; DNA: TGTGCCACAAGAGGACAGGATAATCAGCCCCAGCATTTT; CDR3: CATRGQDNQPQHF
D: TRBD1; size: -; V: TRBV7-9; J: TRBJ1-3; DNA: TGTGCCAGCAGCCCGGACAGGGTACCTGGAAACACCATATATTTT; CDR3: CASSPDRVPGNTIYF
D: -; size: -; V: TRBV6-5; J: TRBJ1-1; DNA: TGTGCCAGCACCTATCGGTCGGGGAGCCGATTGAAAGCTTTCTTT; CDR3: CASTYRSGSRLKAFF
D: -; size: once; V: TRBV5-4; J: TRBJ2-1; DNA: TGTGCCAGCAGCAAGAAACAGGAAAACAATGAGCAGTTCTTC; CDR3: CASSKKQENNEQFF
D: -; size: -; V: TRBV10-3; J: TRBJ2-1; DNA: TGTGCCACTCTACGGTTGGATGAGCAGTTCTTC; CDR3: CATLRLDEQFF
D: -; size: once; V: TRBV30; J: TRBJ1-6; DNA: TGTGCCTGGAGTAACAGGGAATTTTCACCCCTCCACTTT; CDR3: CAWSNREFSPLHF
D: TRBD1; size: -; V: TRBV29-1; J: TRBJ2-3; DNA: TGCAGCGTTCGTCGGACAGGGGGCTTGGCAGATACGCAGTATTTT; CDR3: CSVRRTGGLADTQYF
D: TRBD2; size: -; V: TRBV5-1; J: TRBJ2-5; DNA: TGCGCCAGCAGCTTGGCGGCGACTAGCGGGGGGTCAGAGACCCAGTACTTC; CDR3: CASSLAATSGGSETQYF
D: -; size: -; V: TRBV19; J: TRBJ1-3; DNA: TGTGCCACCAAATGGGGGGGGGACGGAAACACCATATATTTT; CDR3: CATKWGGDGNTIYF
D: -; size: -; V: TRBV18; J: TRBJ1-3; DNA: TGTGCCAGCTCACCACAGGAGAGTACTGGAAACACCATATATTTT; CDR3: CASSPQESTGNTIYF
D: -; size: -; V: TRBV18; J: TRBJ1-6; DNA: TGTGCCAGCTCACCGGTAAGCGATTCACCCCTCCACTTT; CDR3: CASSPVSDSPLHF
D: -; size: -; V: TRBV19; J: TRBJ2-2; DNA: TGTGCCAGTAGTCAGGACTATTACACGAACACCGGGGAGCTGTTTTTT; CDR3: CASSQDYYTNTGELFF
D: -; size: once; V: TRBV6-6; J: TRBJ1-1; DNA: TGTGCCAGCAGTTACAGGCACGGGAGGTCCGAAGCTTTCTTT; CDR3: CASSYRHGRSEAFF
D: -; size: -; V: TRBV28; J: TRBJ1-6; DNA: TGTGCCACTACGCTAGTAACTACTTCACCCCTCCACTTT; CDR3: CATTLVTTSPLHF
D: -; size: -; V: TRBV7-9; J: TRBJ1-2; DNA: TGTGCCAGCAGCTCCCTACAGGGACACACCTTC; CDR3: CASSSLQGHTF
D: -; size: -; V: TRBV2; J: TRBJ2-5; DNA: TGTGCCAGCACCAGACTAGGGGAGCAAGAGACCCAGTACTTC; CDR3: CASTRLGEQETQYF
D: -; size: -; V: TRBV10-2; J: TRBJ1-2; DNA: TGCGCCAGCAGTGAGAACGGTATCTATGGCTACACCTTC; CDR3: CASSENGIYGYTF
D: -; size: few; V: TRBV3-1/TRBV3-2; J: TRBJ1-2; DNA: TGTGCCAGCAGCCTCGACCTCGGACAGTCGGGTGGCTACACCTTC; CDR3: CASSLDLGQSGGYTF
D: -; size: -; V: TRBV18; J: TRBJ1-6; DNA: TGTGCCAGCTCACCTGGAGTCGGGGGCTATAATTCACCCCTCCACTTT; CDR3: CASSPGVGGYNSPLHF
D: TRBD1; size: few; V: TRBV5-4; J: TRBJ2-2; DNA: TGTGCCAGCACCCCGGTTCGGGGACAGGGTATCACCGGGGAGCTGTTTTTT; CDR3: CASTPVRGQGITGELFF
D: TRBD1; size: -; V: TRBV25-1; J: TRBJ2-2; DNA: TGTGCCAGCAGTGATCTCGGGACAGGGGGCACCGGGGAGCTGTTTTTT; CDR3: CASSDLGTGGTGELFF
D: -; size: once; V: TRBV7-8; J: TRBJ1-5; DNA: TGTGCCAGCACCACACGAAGCAATCAGCCCCAGCATTTT; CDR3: CASTTRSNQPQHF